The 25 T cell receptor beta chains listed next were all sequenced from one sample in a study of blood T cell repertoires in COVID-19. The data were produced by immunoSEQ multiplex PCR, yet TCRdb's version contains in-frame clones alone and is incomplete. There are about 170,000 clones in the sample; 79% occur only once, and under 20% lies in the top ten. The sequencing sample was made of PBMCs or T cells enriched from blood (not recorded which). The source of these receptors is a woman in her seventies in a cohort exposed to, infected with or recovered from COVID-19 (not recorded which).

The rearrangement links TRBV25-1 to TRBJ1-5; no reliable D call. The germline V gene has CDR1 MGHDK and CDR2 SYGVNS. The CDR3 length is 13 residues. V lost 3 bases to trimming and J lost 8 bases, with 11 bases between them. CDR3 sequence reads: CASSEAGWEPQHF. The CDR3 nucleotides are TGTGCCAGCAGTGAGGCGGGGTGGGAGCCCCAGCATTTT.

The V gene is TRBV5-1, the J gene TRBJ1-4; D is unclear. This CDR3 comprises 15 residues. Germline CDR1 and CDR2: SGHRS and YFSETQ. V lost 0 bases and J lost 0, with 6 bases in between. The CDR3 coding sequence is TGCGCCAGCAGCTTGGGGCTGGCAACTAATGAAAAACTGTTTTTT. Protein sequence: CASSLGLATNEKLFF.

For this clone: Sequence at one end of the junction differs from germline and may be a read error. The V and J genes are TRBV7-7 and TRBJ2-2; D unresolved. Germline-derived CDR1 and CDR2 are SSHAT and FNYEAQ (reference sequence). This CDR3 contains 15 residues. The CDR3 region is CASSLEPGWAGELFF. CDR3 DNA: TGTGCTAGCAGCTTAGAGCCGGGTTGGGCCGGGGAGCTGTTTTTT.

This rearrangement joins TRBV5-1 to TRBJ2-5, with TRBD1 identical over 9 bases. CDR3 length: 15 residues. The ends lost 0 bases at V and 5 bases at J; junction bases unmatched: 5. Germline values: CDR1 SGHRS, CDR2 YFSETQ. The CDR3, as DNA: TGCGCCAGCAGCTTGGGAACAGGGGGCTGGGAGACCCAGTACTTC. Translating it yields CASSLGTGGWETQYF.

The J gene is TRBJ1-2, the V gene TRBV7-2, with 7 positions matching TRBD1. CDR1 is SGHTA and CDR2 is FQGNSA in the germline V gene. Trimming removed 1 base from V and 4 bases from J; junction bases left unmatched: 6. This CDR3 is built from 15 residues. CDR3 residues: CASSLVRTGIYGYTF. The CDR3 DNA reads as TGTGCCAGCAGCTTAGTAAGGACAGGAATCTATGGCTACACCTTC.

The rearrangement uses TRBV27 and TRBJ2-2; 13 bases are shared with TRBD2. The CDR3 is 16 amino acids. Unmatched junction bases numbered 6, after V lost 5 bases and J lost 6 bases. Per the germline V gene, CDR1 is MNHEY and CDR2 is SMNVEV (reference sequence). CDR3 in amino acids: CASSLQLAGGPGELFF. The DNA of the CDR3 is TGTGCCAGCAGTCTCCAACTAGCGGGAGGGCCCGGGGAGCTGTTTTTT.

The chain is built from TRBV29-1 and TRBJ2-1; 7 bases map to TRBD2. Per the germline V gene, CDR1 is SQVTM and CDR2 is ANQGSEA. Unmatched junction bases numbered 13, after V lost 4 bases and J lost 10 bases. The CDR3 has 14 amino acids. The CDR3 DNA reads TGCAGCGTTGTTCTAGCGGAGGCGGTCGGGGAGCAGTTCTTC. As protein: CSVVLAEAVGEQFF.

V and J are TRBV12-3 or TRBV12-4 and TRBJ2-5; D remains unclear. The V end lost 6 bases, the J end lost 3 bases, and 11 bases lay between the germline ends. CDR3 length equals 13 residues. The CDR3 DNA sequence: TGTGCCAGCAGCCCGGAGTGGGAAGAGACCCAGTACTTC. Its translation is CASSPEWEETQYF.

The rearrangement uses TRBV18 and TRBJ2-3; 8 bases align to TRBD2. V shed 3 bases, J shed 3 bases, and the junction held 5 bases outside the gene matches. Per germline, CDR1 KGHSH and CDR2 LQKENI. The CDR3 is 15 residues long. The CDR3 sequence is CASSPREVGTDTQYF. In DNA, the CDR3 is TGTGCCAGCTCACCGCGGGAGGTTGGGACAGATACGCAGTATTTT. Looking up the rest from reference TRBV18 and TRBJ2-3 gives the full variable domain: NAGVMQNPRHLVRRRGQEARLRCSPMKGHSHVYWYRQLPEEGLKFMVYLQKENIIDESGMPKERFSAEFPKEGPSILRIQQVVRGDSAAYFCASSPREVGTDTQYFGPGTRLTVL.

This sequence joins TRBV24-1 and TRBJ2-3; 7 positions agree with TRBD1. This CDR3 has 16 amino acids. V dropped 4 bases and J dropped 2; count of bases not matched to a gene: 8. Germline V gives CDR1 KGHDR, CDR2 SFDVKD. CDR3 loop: CATSDSTGPTTDTQYF. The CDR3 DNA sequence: TGTGCCACCAGTGACTCGACAGGGCCCACCACAGATACGCAGTATTTT.

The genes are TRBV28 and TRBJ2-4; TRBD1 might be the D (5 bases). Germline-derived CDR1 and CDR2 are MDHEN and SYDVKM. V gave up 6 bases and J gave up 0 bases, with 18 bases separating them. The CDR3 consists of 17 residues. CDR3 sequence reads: CASSLAGQFIAKNIQYF. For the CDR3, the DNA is TGTGCCAGCAGCCTGGCAGGGCAGTTTATAGCCAAAAACATTCAGTACTTC.

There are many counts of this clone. The CDR3 loop reads CASSVGAGENTEAFF. The CDR3 nucleotides read TGTGCCAGCAGCGTTGGGGCAGGGGAGAACACTGAAGCTTTCTTT. The chain carries TRBV9 and TRBJ1-1, with D possibly matching TRBD1 (6 bases). V lost 2 bases and J lost 1, with 12 bases in between. Germline CDR1 is SGDLS and CDR2 is YYNGEE. The CDR3 runs 15 residues.

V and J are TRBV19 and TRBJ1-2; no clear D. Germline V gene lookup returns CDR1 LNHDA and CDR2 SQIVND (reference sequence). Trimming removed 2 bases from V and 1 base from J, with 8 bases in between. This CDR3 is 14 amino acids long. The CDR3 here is CASSINRGNYGYTF. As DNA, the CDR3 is TGTGCCAGTAGTATAAATCGGGGTAACTATGGCTACACCTTC.

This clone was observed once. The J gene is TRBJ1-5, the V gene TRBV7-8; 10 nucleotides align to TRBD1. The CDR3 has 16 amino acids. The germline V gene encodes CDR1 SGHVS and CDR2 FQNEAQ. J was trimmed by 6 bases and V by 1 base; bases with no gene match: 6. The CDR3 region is CASSLGPGQGSQPQHF. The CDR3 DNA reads TGTGCCAGCAGCTTAGGACCGGGACAGGGGAGTCAGCCCCAGCATTTT.

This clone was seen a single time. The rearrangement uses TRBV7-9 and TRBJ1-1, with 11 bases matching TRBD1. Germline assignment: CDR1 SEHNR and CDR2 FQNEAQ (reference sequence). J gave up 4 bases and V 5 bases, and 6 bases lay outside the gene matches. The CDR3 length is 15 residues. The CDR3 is CASSPGQGATTEAFF. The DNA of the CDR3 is TGTGCCAGCAGCCCCGGACAGGGGGCGACCACTGAAGCTTTCTTT.

In DNA, the CDR3 is TGTGCCAGCAGCCAAGATGTGCAGATGGATACGCAGTATTTT. It translates to CASSQDVQMDTQYF. The chain joins TRBV3-1 (or the pseudogene TRBV3-2) to TRBJ2-3; D call uncertain. The CDR3 loop spans 14 amino acids. Germline loops: CDR1 LGHDT, CDR2 YNNKEL (reference sequence). Trimming cost V 0 bases and J 6 bases, with 10 bases left between them.

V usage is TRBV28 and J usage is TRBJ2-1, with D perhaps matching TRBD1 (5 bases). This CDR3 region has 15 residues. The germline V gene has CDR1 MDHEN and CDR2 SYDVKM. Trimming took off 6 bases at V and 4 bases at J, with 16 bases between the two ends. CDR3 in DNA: TGTGCCAGCAGCTCCGACAGTCTGAGGTACAATGAGCAGTTCTTC. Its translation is CASSSDSLRYNEQFF.

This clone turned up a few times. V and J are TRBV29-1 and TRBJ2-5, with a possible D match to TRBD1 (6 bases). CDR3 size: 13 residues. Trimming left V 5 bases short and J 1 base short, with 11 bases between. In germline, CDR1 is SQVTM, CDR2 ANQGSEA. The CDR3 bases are TGCAGCGTTAGGGTAGGGGGCCAAGAGACCCAGTACTTC. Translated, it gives CSVRVGGQETQYF.

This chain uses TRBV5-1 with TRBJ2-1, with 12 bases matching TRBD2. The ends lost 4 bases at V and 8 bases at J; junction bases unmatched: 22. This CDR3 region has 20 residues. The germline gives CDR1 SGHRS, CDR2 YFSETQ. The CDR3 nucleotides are TGCGCCAGCAGCACGGTCCCTACACAGGGGTTCGGACTAGCGGGACATGAGCAGTTCTTC. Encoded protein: CASSTVPTQGFGLAGHEQFF.

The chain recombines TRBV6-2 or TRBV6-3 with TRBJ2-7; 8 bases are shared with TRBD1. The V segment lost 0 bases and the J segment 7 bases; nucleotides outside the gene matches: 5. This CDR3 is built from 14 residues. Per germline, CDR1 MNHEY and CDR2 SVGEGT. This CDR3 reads CASSYSVTGDEQYF. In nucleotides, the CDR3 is TGTGCCAGCAGTTACTCAGTGACAGGGGATGAGCAGTACTTC.

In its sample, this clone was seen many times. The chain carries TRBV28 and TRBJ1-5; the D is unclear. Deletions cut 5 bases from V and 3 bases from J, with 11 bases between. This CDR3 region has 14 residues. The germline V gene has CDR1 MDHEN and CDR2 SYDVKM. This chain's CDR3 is CASSAHSSNQPQHF. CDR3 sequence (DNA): TGTGCCAGCAGTGCGCACAGTTCCAATCAGCCCCAGCATTTT.

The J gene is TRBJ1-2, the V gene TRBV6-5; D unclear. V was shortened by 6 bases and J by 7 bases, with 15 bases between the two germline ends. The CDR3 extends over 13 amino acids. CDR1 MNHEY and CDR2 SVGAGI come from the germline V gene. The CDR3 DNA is TGTGCCAGCAGCCTAGCAAACTCTGCTGGCTACACCTTC. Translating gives CASSLANSAGYTF.

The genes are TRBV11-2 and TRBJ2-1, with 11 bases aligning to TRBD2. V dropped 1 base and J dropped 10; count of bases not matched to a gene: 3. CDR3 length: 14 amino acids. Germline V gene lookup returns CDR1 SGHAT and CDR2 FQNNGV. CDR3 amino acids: CASSLALAGVEQFF. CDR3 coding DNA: TGTGCCAGCAGCTTAGCACTAGCGGGAGTCGAGCAGTTCTTC. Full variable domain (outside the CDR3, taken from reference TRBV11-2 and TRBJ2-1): EAGVAQSPRYKIIEKRQSVAFWCNPISGHATLYWYQQILGQGPKLLIQFQNNGVVDDSQLPKDRFSAERLKGVDSTLKIQPAKLEDSAVYLCASSLALAGVEQFFGPGTRLTVL.

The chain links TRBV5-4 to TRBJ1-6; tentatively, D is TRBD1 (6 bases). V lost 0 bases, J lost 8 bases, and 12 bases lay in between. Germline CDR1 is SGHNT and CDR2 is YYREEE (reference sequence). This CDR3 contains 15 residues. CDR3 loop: CASSLDREIHSPLHF. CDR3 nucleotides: TGTGCCAGCAGCTTGGACAGGGAGATTCATTCACCCCTCCACTTT.

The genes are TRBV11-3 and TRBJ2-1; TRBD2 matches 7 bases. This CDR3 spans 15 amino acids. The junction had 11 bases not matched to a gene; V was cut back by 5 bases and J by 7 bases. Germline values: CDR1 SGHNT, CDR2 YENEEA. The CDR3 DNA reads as TGTGCCAGCAGCCCCGAGGAAAGCGGGAAAAATGAGCAGTTCTTC. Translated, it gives CASSPEESGKNEQFF.